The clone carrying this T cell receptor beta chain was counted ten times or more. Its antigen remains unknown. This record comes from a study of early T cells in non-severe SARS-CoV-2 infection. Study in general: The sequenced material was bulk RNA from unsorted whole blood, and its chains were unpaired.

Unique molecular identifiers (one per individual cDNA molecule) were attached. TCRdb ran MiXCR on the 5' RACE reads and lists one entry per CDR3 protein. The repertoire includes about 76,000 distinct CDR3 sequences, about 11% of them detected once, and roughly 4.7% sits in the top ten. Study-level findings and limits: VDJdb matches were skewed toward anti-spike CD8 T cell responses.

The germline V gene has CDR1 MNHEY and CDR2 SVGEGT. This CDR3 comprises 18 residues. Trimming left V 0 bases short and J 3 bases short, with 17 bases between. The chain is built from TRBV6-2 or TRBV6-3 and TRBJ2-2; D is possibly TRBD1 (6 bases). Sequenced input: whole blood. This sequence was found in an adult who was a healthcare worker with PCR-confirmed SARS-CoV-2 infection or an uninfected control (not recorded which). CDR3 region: CASSYSMSQGLYTGELFF. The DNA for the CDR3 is TGTGCCAGCAGTTACTCAATGTCGCAGGGGTTATACACCGGGGAGCTGTTTTTT.